This passage covers 14 T cell receptor beta chains from one sample sequenced in a study of cytomegalovirus exposure and HLA in healthy donors. Vbeta (60) and Jbeta (13) primers were used in the PCR. Sequencing used immunoSEQ multiplex PCR; TCRdb keeps in-frame clones, though not all of them. The sample holds 190,000 or so clones. Sequenced input: PBMCs. The receptor source for this set is a boy younger than 18 in good health and CMV-seronegative.

The J gene is TRBJ2-7, the V gene TRBV9; D might be TRBD1 (7 bases). Germline CDR1 and CDR2: SGDLS and YYNGEE. With 4 bases removed from V and 7 bases from J, the gap between germline ends came to 15 bases. The CDR3 consists of 13 residues. The DNA for the CDR3 is TGTGCCAGCAGCCAGGAGGGGGCTGGGGAGCAGTACTTC. Protein product: CASSQEGAGEQYF.

The chain uses TRBV28 and TRBJ2-7; 9 bases fit TRBD1. CDR1 and CDR2 from the germline V gene are MDHEN and SYDVKM. CDR3 size: 15 residues. Losses at the gene ends were 6 bases for V and 3 bases for J; bases not matched to a gene: 9. Here the CDR3 reads CASSLQGALGYEQYF. The CDR3 bases are TGTGCCAGCAGCCTACAGGGGGCGTTAGGCTACGAGCAGTACTTC. The variable domain in full, completed from reference TRBV28 and TRBJ2-7, reads DVKVTQSSRYLVKRTGEKVFLECVQDMDHENMFWYRQDPGLGLRLIYFSYDVKMKEKGDIPEGYSVSREKKERFSLILESASTNQTSMYLCASSLQGALGYEQYFGPGTRLTVT.

The rearrangement joins TRBV21-1 to TRBJ2-3; the tabulated D call, TRBD2, remains unverified against the DNA. TRBV21-1 is shown as a pseudogene. The CDR3 is made up of 13 amino acids. The CDR3 here is CASSKSGLSRQYF. CDR3 bases: TGTGCCAGCAGCAAATCGGGTTTAAGCCGGCAGTATTTT.

The chain combines TRBV5-6 with TRBJ1-2; possible D gene TRBD1, 6 bases. Looked up from germline, CDR1 is SGHDT and CDR2 is YYEEEE. The CDR3 is 13 residues long. V lost 4 bases and J lost 5, with 12 bases in between. The CDR3 DNA sequence: TGTGCCAGCAGCCCACAGGGAGTGTATGGCTACACCTTC. Encoded protein: CASSPQGVYGYTF.

A remark on this clone: The limits of the CDR3 on the DNA are not certain, so only TCRdb's listed CDR3 is given. The chain joins TRBV9 to TRBJ2-6; TRBD1 is taken as the D call from the table, unchecked against the DNA. Germline V lookup: CDR1 SGDLS, CDR2 YYNGEE. The CDR3 is 15 residues long, ends included. The CDR3 sequence: CASSVGEGAFTPATF.

The chain uses TRBV2 and TRBJ2-1; TRBD2 agrees at 11 bases. Trimming removed 6 bases from V and 4 bases from J; junction bases left unmatched: 11. Germline-derived CDR1 and CDR2 are SNHLY and FYNNEI. The CDR3 contains 17 residues. The CDR3 bases are TGTGCCAGCAGCGAGGGACTAGCGGCGGGATATTACAATGAGCAGTTCTTC. The encoded protein is CASSEGLAAGYYNEQFF.

For this clone: This specimen includes other DNA sequences encoding the same CDR3. This chain connects TRBV7-9 to TRBJ1-3; no firm D call. With 1 base removed from V and 1 base from J, the gap between germline ends came to 5 bases. The CDR3 consists of 14 residues. Germline CDR1 SEHNR, CDR2 FQNEAQ (reference sequence). This CDR3 reads CASSLVTSGNTIYF. In nucleotides, the CDR3 is TGTGCCAGCAGCTTAGTTACATCTGGAAACACCATATATTTT.

V and J are TRBV7-9 and TRBJ1-1; the D gene is possibly TRBD1 (6 bases). Germline-derived CDR1 and CDR2 are SEHNR and FQNEAQ (reference sequence). The CDR3 is 14 residues long. V dropped 1 base and J dropped 4 bases, with 10 bases sitting between them. The CDR3 loop is CASSLGRGGTEAFF. CDR3 DNA: TGTGCCAGCAGCTTAGGGAGGGGGGGCACTGAAGCTTTCTTT.

The chain combines TRBV11-3 with TRBJ2-2, with D possibly TRBD2 on 7 matching bases. Germline loops: CDR1 SGHNT, CDR2 YENEEA. The ends were cut back, 3 bases at V and 11 bases at J, with 10 bases in the middle. CDR3 length equals 12 residues. The CDR3 is CASSFAGAELFF. The CDR3 DNA sequence: TGTGCCAGCAGCTTCGCGGGGGCCGAGCTGTTTTTT.

This rearrangement joins TRBV7-6 to TRBJ2-1, with 9 positions matching TRBD2. The CDR3 is 16 residues long. V lost 1 base, J lost 5 bases, and 6 bases stayed unmatched. Per the germline V gene, CDR1 is SGHVS and CDR2 is FNYEAQ. The CDR3, as DNA: TGTGCCAGCAGCTTAGGGGCGGGGGGGATGAACAATGAGCAGTTCTTC. It codes for CASSLGAGGMNNEQFF. Variable domain in full (rest from reference TRBV7-6 and TRBJ2-1): GAGVSQSPRYKVTKRGQDVALRCDPISGHVSLYWYRQALGQGPEFLTYFNYEAQQDKSGLPNDRFSAERPEGSISTLTIQRTEQRDSAMYRCASSLGAGGMNNEQFFGPGTRLTVL.

V is TRBV5-1 and J is TRBJ1-3; D is undetermined. Germline V CDR1 and CDR2: SGHRS, YFSETQ. CDR3 size: 15 residues. V was pared by 1 base and J by 1 base, with 9 bases between. The CDR3 spells CASSLTQASGNTIYF. CDR3 nucleotide sequence: TGCGCCAGCAGCTTGACGCAAGCTTCTGGAAACACCATATATTTT.

The chain uses TRBV19 and TRBJ2-3, with D possibly TRBD2 on 5 matching bases. V gave up 4 bases and J gave up 3 bases, with 14 bases separating them. The CDR3 spans 15 residues. CDR1 is LNHDA and CDR2 is SQIVND in the germline V gene (reference sequence). CDR3 nucleotides: TGTGCCAGTAGTAAAGCATGGCCGGGGACAGATACGCAGTATTTT. This sequence encodes CASSKAWPGTDTQYF. Full variable domain (rest looked up from reference TRBV19 and TRBJ2-3): DGGITQSPKYLFRKEGQNVTLSCEQNLNHDAMYWYRQDPGQGLRLIYYSQIVNDFQKGDIAEGYSVSREKKESFPLTVTSAQKNPTAFYLCASSKAWPGTDTQYFGPGTRLTVL.

The chain is built from TRBV25-1 and TRBJ1-6, with a possible D match to TRBD1 (5 bases). V was cut by 6 bases and J by 6 bases, with 12 bases left in between. CDR3 length: 14 residues. Germline V gives CDR1 MGHDK, CDR2 SYGVNS. As DNA, the CDR3 is TGTGCCAGCAGACCGGCAGGGCTTAATTCACCCCTCCACTTT. As protein: CASRPAGLNSPLHF.

CDR3 amino acids: CASSLPGTASSYEQYF. CDR3 DNA: TGTGCCAGCAGTCTCCCCGGGACAGCAAGCTCCTACGAGCAGTACTTC. The chain uses TRBV28 and TRBJ2-7; 7 positions match TRBD1. This CDR3 is built from 16 residues. V dropped 5 bases and J dropped 0; count of bases not matched to a gene: 10. Germline CDR1 reads MDHEN; CDR2 reads SYDVKM.